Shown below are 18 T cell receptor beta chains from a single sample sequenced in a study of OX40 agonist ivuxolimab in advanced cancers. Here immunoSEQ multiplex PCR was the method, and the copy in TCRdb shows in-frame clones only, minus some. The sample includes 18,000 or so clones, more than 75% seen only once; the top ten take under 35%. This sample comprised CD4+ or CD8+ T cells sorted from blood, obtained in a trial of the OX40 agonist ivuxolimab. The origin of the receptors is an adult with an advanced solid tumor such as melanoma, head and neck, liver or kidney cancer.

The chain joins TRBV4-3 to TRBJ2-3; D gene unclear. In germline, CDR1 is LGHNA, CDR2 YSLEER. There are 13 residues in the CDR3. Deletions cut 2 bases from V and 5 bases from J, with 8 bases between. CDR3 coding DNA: TGCGCCAGCAGCCAAACAACGGGAGATACGCAGTATTTT. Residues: CASSQTTGDTQYF.

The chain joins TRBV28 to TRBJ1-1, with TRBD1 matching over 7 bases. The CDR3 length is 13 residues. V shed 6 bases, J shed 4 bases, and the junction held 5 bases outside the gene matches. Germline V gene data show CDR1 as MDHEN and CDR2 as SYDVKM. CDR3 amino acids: CASRLYRGTEAFF. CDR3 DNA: TGTGCCAGCAGATTGTACAGGGGCACTGAAGCTTTCTTT.

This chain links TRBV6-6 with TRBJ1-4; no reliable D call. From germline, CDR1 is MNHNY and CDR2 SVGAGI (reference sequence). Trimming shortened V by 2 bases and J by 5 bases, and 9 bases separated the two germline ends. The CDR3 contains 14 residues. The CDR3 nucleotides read TGTGCCAGCAGTTACGGCCTGCCCAATGAAAAACTGTTTTTT. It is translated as CASSYGLPNEKLFF.

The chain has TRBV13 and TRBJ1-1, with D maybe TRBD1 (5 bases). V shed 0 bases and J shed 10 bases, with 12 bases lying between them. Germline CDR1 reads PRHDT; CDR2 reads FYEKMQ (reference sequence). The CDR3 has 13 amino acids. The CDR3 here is CASSLGDGAAAFF. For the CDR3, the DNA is TGTGCCAGCAGCTTAGGCGACGGGGCGGCAGCTTTCTTT.

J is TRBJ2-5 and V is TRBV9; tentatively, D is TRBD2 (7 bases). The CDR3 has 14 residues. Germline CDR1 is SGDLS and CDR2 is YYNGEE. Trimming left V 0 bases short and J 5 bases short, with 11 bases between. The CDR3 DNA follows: TGTGCCAGCAGCGTAGGAGGGGGGGCCGAGACCCAGTACTTC. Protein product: CASSVGGGAETQYF. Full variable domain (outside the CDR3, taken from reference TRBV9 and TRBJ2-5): DSGVTQTPKHLITATGQRVTLRCSPRSGDLSVYWYQQSLDQGLQFLIQYYNGEERAKGNILERFSAQQFPDLHSELNLSSLELGDSALYFCASSVGGGAETQYFGPGTRLLVL.

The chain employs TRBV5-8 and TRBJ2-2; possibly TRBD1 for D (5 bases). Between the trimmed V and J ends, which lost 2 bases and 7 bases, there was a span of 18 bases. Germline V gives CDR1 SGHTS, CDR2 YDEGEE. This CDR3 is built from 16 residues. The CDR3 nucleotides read TGTGCCAGCAGCTTAAGTTTAATAGGGGTCAGCGGGGAGCTGTTTTTT. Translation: CASSLSLIGVSGELFF.

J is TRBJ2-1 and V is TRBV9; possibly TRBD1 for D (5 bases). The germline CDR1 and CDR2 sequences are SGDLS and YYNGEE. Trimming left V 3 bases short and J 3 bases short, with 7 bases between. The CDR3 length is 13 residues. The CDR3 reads CASSAGHYNEQFF. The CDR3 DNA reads TGTGCCAGCAGCGCAGGACACTACAATGAGCAGTTCTTC.

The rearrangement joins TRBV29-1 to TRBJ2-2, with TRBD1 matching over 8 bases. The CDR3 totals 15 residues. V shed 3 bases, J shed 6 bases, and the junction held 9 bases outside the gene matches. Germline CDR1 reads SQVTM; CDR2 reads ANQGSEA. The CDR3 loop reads CSVDIGQGSSGELFF. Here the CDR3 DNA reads TGCAGCGTTGATATAGGACAGGGATCTTCCGGGGAGCTGTTTTTT.

The CDR3 DNA follows: TGTGCCAGCAGCTACCGGGACGGATCCTACGAGCAGTACTTC. Protein sequence: CASSYRDGSYEQYF. The genes are TRBV11-2 and TRBJ2-7; D assignment may be TRBD1 or TRBD2 (5 bases each). The CDR3 has 14 residues. The V end was cut by 4 bases, the J end by 1 base, with 11 bases between. The germline gives CDR1 SGHAT, CDR2 FQNNGV.

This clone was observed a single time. The CDR3 DNA is TGTGCCAGCCCACGTCCCTATCATAGCAATCAGCCCCAGCATTTT. Its translation: CASPRPYHSNQPQHF. This chain links TRBV21-1 with TRBJ1-5. TRBV21-1 represents a pseudogene. This CDR3 region has 15 residues.

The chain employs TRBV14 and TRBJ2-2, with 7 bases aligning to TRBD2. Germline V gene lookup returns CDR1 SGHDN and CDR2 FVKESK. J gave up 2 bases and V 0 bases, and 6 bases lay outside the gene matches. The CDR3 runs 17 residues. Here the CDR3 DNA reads TGTGCCAGCAGCCAAGACAGTAGCGGGTTTAACACCGGGGAGCTGTTTTTT. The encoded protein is CASSQDSSGFNTGELFF.

CDR3 protein: CASSPTSGNTGELFF. CDR3 DNA sequence: TGTGCCAGCAGCCCGACTAGCGGGAACACCGGGGAGCTGTTTTTT. The chain recombines TRBV7-3 with TRBJ2-2, with TRBD2 matching 9 bases. V shed 5 bases, J shed 1 base, and the junction held 2 bases outside the gene matches. Germline CDR1 and CDR2: SGHTA and FQGTGA. CDR3 length: 15 amino acids.

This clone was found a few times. The CDR3 nucleotides read TGTGCCAGCTCACCAAGGACCGACTTTATAGGCACAGATACGCAGTATTTT. Residues: CASSPRTDFIGTDTQYF. The genes are TRBV18 and TRBJ2-3; D not resolved. Germline V gives CDR1 KGHSH, CDR2 LQKENI. The CDR3 is made up of 17 amino acids. V lost 2 bases and J lost 1, with 16 bases in between.

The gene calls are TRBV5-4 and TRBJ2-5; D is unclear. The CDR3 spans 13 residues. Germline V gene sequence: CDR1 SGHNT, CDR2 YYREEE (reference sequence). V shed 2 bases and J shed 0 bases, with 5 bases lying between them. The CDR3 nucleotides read TGTGCCAGCAGCTTCGAGTACCAAGAGACCCAGTACTTC. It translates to CASSFEYQETQYF.

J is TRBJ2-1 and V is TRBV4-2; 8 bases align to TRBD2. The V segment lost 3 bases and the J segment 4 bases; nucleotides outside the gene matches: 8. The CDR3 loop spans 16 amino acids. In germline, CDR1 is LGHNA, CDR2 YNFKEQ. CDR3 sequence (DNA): TGTGCCAGCAGCCACCTCCCGACTAGCGAGTACAATGAGCAGTTCTTC. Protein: CASSHLPTSEYNEQFF.

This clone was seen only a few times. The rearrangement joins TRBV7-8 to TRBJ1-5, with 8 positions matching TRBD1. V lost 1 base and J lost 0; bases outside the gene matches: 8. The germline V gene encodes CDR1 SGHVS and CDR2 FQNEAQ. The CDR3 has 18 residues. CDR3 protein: CASSLGPGQDFSNQPQHF. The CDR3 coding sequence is TGTGCCAGCAGCTTAGGTCCGGGACAGGACTTTAGCAATCAGCCCCAGCATTTT.

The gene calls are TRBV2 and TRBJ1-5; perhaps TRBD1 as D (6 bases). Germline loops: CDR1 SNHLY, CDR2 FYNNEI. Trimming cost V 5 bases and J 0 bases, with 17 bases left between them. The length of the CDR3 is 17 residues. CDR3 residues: CASSRTTGPYSNQPQHF. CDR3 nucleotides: TGTGCCAGCAGTAGAACGACAGGACCATATAGCAATCAGCCCCAGCATTTT.

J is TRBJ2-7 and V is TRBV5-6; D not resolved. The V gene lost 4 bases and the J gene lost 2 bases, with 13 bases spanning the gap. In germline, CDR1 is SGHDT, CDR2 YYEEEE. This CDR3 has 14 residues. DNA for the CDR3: TGTGCCAGCAGCCTGGGATCTGCACCCTACGAGCAGTACTTC. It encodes CASSLGSAPYEQYF.